The 6 T cell receptor beta chains reported below all come from one sample, sequenced in a study of blood T cell repertoires in COVID-19. Method: immunoSEQ multiplex PCR; TCRdb's copy keeps in-frame clones and lacks some. This sample has 50,000 to 60,000 clones, with more than 90% found just once. Sample: peripheral blood. The receptors shown here come from a woman at least 80 years old with acute or convalescent COVID-19.

The chain has TRBV27 and TRBJ1-2; TRBD1 matches at 7 bases. CDR1 MNHEY and CDR2 SMNVEV come from the germline V gene (reference sequence). The junction had 4 bases not matched to a gene; V was cut back by 5 bases and J by 4 bases. This CDR3 contains 13 residues. CDR3 nucleotide sequence: TGTGCCAGCAGTCTAGGGGGCAGCTATGGCTACACCTTC. This gives the protein CASSLGGSYGYTF.

This clone was picked up one time. The chain combines TRBV30 with TRBJ2-4; the match to TRBD1 covers 9 bases. CDR1 GTSNPN and CDR2 SVGIG come from the germline V gene (reference sequence). This CDR3 has 12 residues. Losses at the gene ends were 5 bases for V and 5 bases for J; bases not matched to a gene: 1. CDR3 loop: CAWDRGENIQYF. The CDR3 DNA is TGTGCCTGGGACAGGGGGGAAAACATTCAGTACTTC.

The chain couples TRBV30 to TRBJ2-7, with 9 bases identical to TRBD2. Losses at the gene ends were 1 base for V and 4 bases for J; bases not matched to a gene: 5. CDR3 size: 14 residues. CDR1 GTSNPN and CDR2 SVGIG come from the germline V gene (reference sequence). The DNA of the CDR3 is TGTGCCTGGAGTGGACTAGCGGAACAATACGAGCAGTACTTC. Translated: CAWSGLAEQYEQYF.

This clone was detected once. The CDR3 is CASSSGQGRNEQFF. The DNA of the CDR3 is TGTGCCAGCAGCTCGGGACAGGGCAGAAATGAGCAGTTCTTC. J is TRBJ2-1 and V is TRBV13; TRBD1 matches at 9 bases. V shed 4 bases, J shed 7 bases, and the junction held 5 bases outside the gene matches. The CDR3 contains 14 residues. Per the germline V gene, CDR1 is PRHDT and CDR2 is FYEKMQ (reference sequence).

The V gene is TRBV5-1, the J gene TRBJ2-5; 12 nucleotides line up with TRBD2. CDR3 size: 14 residues. J was trimmed by 5 bases and V by 1 base; bases with no gene match: 0. Per the germline V gene, CDR1 is SGHRS and CDR2 is YFSETQ. CDR3 protein: CASSLTSGRETQYF. The CDR3 DNA follows: TGCGCCAGCAGCTTGACTAGCGGGAGGGAGACCCAGTACTTC.

This chain links TRBV4-2 with TRBJ2-4; 9 bases fit TRBD2. Germline V gives CDR1 LGHNA, CDR2 YNFKEQ. Trimming removed 0 bases from V and 0 bases from J; junction bases left unmatched: 6. The CDR3 totals 18 residues. The CDR3 nucleotides read TGTGCCAGCAGCCAAGATGGACTAGCGACACTAGCCAAAAACATTCAGTACTTC. Its translation is CASSQDGLATLAKNIQYF.